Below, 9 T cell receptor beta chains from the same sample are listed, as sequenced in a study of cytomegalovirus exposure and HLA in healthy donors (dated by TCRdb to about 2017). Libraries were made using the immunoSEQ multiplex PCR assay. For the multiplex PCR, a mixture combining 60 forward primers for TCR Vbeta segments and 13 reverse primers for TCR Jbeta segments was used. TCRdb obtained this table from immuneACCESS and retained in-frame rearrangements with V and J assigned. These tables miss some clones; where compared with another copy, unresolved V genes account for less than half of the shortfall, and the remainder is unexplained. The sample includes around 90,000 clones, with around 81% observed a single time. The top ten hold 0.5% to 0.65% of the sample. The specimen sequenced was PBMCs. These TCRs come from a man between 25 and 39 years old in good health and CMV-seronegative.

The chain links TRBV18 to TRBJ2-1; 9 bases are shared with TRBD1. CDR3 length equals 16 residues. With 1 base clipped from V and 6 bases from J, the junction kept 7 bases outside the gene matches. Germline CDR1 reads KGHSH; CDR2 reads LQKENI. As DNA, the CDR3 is TGTGCCAGCTCACCACTAACAGGGGGCGCAGGCAATGAGCAGTTCTTC. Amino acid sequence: CASSPLTGGAGNEQFF.

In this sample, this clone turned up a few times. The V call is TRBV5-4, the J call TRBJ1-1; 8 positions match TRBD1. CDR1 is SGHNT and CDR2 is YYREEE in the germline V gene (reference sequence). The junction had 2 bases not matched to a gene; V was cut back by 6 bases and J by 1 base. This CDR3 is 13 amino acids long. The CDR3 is CASIGQGNTEAFF. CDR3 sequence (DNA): TGTGCCAGCATCGGACAGGGGAACACTGAAGCTTTCTTT.

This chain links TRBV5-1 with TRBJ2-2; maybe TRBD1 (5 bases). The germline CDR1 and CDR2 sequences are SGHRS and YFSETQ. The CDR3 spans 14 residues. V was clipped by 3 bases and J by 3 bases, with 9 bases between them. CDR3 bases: TGCGCCAGCAGCTACAGGACGGACACCGGGGAGCTGTTTTTT. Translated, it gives CASSYRTDTGELFF. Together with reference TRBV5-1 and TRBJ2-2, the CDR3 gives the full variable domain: KAGVTQTPRYLIKTRGQQVTLSCSPISGHRSVSWYQQTPGQGLQFLFEYFSETQRNKGNFPGRFSGRQFSNSRSEMNVSTLELGDSALYLCASSYRTDTGELFFGEGSRLTVL.

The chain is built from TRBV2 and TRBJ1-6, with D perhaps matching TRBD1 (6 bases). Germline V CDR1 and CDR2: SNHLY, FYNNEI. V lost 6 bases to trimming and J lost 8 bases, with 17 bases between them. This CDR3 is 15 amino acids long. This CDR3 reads CASSTSARGDSPLHF. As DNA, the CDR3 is TGTGCCAGCAGCACTTCGGCCAGGGGCGATTCACCCCTCCACTTT.

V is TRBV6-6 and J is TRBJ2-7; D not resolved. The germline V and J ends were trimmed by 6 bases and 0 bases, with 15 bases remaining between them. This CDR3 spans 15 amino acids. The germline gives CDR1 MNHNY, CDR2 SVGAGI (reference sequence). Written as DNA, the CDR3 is TGTGCCAGCAGCTCTCGAAATAGCTCCTCCTACGAGCAGTACGTC. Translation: CASSSRNSSSYEQYV.

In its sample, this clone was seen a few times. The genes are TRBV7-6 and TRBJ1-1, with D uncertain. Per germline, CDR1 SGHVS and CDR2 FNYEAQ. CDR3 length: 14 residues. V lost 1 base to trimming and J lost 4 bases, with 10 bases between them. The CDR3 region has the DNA TGTGCCAGCAGCTTAGTTAGCGGGGTCACTGAAGCTTTCTTT. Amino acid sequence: CASSLVSGVTEAFF.

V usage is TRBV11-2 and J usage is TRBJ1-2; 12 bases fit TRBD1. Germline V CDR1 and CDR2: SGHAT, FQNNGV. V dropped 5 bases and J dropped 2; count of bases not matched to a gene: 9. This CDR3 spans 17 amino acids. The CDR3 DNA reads TGTGCCAGCAGCCACGTCGGGACAGGGGGCTCCAACTATGGCTACACCTTC. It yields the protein CASSHVGTGGSNYGYTF.

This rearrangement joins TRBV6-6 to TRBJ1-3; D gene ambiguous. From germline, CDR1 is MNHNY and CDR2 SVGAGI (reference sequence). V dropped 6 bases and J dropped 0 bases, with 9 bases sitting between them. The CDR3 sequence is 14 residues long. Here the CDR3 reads CASRKLGSGNTIYF. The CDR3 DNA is TGTGCCAGCAGAAAACTAGGCTCTGGAAACACCATATATTTT.

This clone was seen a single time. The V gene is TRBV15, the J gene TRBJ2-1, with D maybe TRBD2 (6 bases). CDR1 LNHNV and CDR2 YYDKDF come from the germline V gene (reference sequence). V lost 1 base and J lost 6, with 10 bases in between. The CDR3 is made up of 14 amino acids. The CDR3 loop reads CATSRVNGGNEQFF. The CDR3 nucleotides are TGTGCCACCAGCAGAGTAAACGGGGGCAATGAGCAGTTCTTC.